This T cell receptor beta chain was recorded in a study of blood T cell repertoires in COVID-19. Study-wide context: Acute-phase and convalescent COVID-19 samples originated in the United States, Italy and Spain. PBMCs, B-cell-depleted T cells, or T cells were the source of the cDNA or gDNA that made up the material.

The CDR3 contains 15 residues. CDR1 SGHAT and CDR2 FQNNGV come from the germline V gene. V dropped 0 bases and J dropped 5 bases, with 11 bases sitting between them. Original processing notes: It was from reference gene primer amplification that nucleated cell counts were estimated. TCRdb keeps only in-frame clones here, not all; method: immunoSEQ multiplex PCR. V, J and clone size derive from that table, while D and trimming were established from the DNA sequence. The sample holds roughly 200,000 clones, approximately 90% seen once. Input material: peripheral blood. The source is a woman younger than 35 who had recovered from COVID-19. The chain employs TRBV11-2 and TRBJ1-5; D gene unclear. The CDR3 coding sequence is TGTGCCAGCAGCTTAGAACTCGGAGGCTATCAGCCCCAGCATTTT. It codes for CASSLELGGYQPQHF.